Each of the 21 T cell receptor beta chains below was sequenced from the same sample in a study of naive and memory T cell subsets. An equimolar mix of two oligonucleotides served as the beta constant-region primer for TRBC1 and TRBC2. Ligated cDNA was amplified by four rounds of PCR with nested alpha and beta constant-region primers and SP2. Each CDR3 protein gets one entry after TCRdb re-called the UMI-ligation and nested PCR reads with MiXCR. The profile shows tens of thousands of distinct CDR3 sequences, around 8.8% of them singletons. Sequences were obtained from central memory CD8+ T cells from blood. These receptor sequences come from a human donor in good health.

This clonotype was seen ten or more times. V usage is TRBV20-1 and J usage is TRBJ2-1; D unclear. V was clipped by 1 base and J by 4 bases, with 11 bases between them. Germline loops: CDR1 DFQATT, CDR2 SNEGSKA (reference sequence). This CDR3 region has 14 residues. CDR3: CSARGGRDYNEQFF. The CDR3, as DNA: TGCAGTGCTAGAGGCGGCCGCGATTACAATGAGCAGTTCTTC.

The rearrangement links TRBV20-1 to TRBJ2-7; perhaps TRBD2 as D (5 bases). Germline values: CDR1 DFQATT, CDR2 SNEGSKA (reference sequence). CDR3 size: 15 residues. V lost 3 bases to trimming and J lost 7 bases, with 22 bases between them. CDR3 protein: CSARAPALDLKEQYF. The CDR3, as DNA: TGCAGTGCTAGGGCCCCAGCCCTGGACTTGAAGGAGCAGTACTTC.

This clonotype was counted ten times or more. The V call is TRBV10-3, the J call TRBJ2-7; 8 bases align to TRBD1. The CDR3 spans 14 residues. The J segment lost 6 bases and the V segment lost 0 bases, leaving 4 bases of the junction unmatched. Germline CDR1 and CDR2: ENHRY and SYGVKD. Written as DNA, the CDR3 is TGTGCCATCAGTGAGTCGAACGACAGGGGCGAGCAGTACTTC. Protein: CAISESNDRGEQYF.

By proportion, this clonotype is medium-sized. The V call is TRBV5-1, the J call TRBJ2-7, with D possibly TRBD2 on 6 matching bases. Trimming removed 4 bases at V and 3 bases at J, with 14 bases between. Germline CDR1 and CDR2: SGHRS and YFSETQ. CDR3 length equals 14 residues. CDR3 DNA: TGCGCCAGCAGCCCCCTCGGAGGGGACTACGAGCAGTACTTC. This gives the protein CASSPLGGDYEQYF.

This clonotype was counted many times. The chain uses TRBV12-3 or TRBV12-4 and TRBJ2-1, with 11 bases lining up with TRBD2. The V gene end was trimmed by 1 base and the J gene end by 7 bases; junction bases not matched to a gene: 3. This CDR3 region has 15 residues. The CDR3 DNA is TGTGCCAGCAGTTTAGAAACTAGCGGGAGTAATGAGCAGTTCTTC. Translated, it gives CASSLETSGSNEQFF.

V gene TRBV28 combines with J gene TRBJ2-1; no reliable D call. V lost 3 bases and J 1 base, leaving 7 bases between the germline ends. Germline V CDR1 and CDR2: MDHEN, SYDVKM. The CDR3 consists of 14 residues. The CDR3 bases are TGTGCCAGCAGTTTGCAAGGGTCCTACAATGAGCAGTTCTTC. Residues: CASSLQGSYNEQFF. Combining the CDR3 with reference TRBV28 and TRBJ2-1 gives the whole variable domain DVKVTQSSRYLVKRTGEKVFLECVQDMDHENMFWYRQDPGLGLRLIYFSYDVKMKEKGDIPEGYSVSREKKERFSLILESASTNQTSMYLCASSLQGSYNEQFFGPGTRLTVL.

Only a few counts were recorded for this clonotype. The V gene is TRBV2, the J gene TRBJ2-1, with unresolved D. The CDR3 covers 13 residues. Germline CDR1 SNHLY, CDR2 FYNNEI. The V end lost 6 bases, the J end lost 10 bases, and 16 bases lay between the germline ends. CDR3 nucleotides: TGTGCCAGCAGCGTCTACCAACCTATGGAGCAGTTCTTC. Translation: CASSVYQPMEQFF.

This clonotype rates as medium-sized. The rearrangement links TRBV7-9 to TRBJ1-4; 9 nucleotides line up with TRBD1. After removal of 6 bases from V and 7 bases from J, the junction contained 6 bases not matched to a gene. The germline gives CDR1 SEHNR, CDR2 FQNEAQ (reference sequence). The CDR3 is 14 amino acids. The DNA of the CDR3 is TGTGCCAGCAGACACCCGGGACAGGGTGAAAAACTGTTTTTT. It yields the protein CASRHPGQGEKLFF.

As for this clonotype: This may be a read error, as it is one base from a much larger clone. The rearrangement uses TRBV3-1 and TRBJ2-7; 9 bases are a match to TRBD2. Germline V gene sequence: CDR1 LGHDT, CDR2 YNNKEL (reference sequence). This CDR3 spans 16 amino acids. CDR3 in amino acids: CASSHTSSGDSYEQCF. The CDR3 DNA is TGTGCCAGCAGCCACACGTCTAGCGGGGACTCCTACGAGCAGTGCTTC.

V and J are TRBV11-2 and TRBJ2-1; D is uncertain. From germline, CDR1 is SGHAT and CDR2 FQNNGV. This CDR3 is 17 amino acids long. Deletions cut 0 bases from V and 7 bases from J, with 19 bases between. The CDR3 is CASSLEAWTSPQNEQFF. The CDR3 DNA follows: TGTGCCAGCAGCTTAGAAGCGTGGACCTCGCCCCAGAATGAGCAGTTCTTC.

The chain recombines TRBV7-9 with TRBJ1-4; D may be TRBD1 (6 bases). Trimming shortened V by 2 bases and J by 8 bases, and 12 bases separated the two germline ends. Germline assignment: CDR1 SEHNR and CDR2 FQNEAQ (reference sequence). This CDR3 comprises 14 residues. In DNA, the CDR3 is TGTGCCAGCAGCTTAACGGGGGCTAGGGAAAAACTGTTTTTT. Translated, it gives CASSLTGAREKLFF. The whole variable domain, filled in from reference TRBV7-9 and TRBJ1-4, reads DTGVSQNPRHKITKRGQNVTFRCDPISEHNRLYWYRQTLGQGPEFLTYFQNEAQLEKSRLLSDRFSAERPKGSFSTLEIQRTEQGDSAMYLCASSLTGAREKLFFGSGTQLSVL.

CDR3 sequence (DNA): TGTGCCAGCAGTCCACCTCGGGGAGCGGGGGCGGAGCAGTACTTC. Protein: CASSPPRGAGAEQYF. This chain joins TRBV28 and TRBJ2-7, with 8 bases aligning to TRBD2. The CDR3 is 15 residues long. The V gene end was trimmed by 5 bases and the J gene end by 7 bases; junction bases not matched to a gene: 13. Germline V gives CDR1 MDHEN, CDR2 SYDVKM. Using reference TRBV28 and TRBJ2-7 for the parts outside the CDR3, the full variable domain is DVKVTQSSRYLVKRTGEKVFLECVQDMDHENMFWYRQDPGLGLRLIYFSYDVKMKEKGDIPEGYSVSREKKERFSLILESASTNQTSMYLCASSPPRGAGAEQYFGPGTRLTVT.

By frequency in the sample, this clonotype is medium-sized (0.01 to 0.1%). This sequence joins TRBV6-4 and TRBJ2-1; 9 bases line up with TRBD2. J lost 0 bases, V lost 6 bases, and 3 bases had no gene match. Germline V gene data show CDR1 as MRHNA and CDR2 as SNTAGT. The CDR3 has 15 residues. The CDR3 coding sequence is TGTGCCAGCAGCTTAGCGGGAGACTCCTACAATGAGCAGTTCTTC. The encoded protein is CASSLAGDSYNEQFF.

This clonotype was detected a few times. This chain uses TRBV29-1 with TRBJ2-7; the match to TRBD2 covers 7 bases. The V gene end was trimmed by 2 bases and the J gene end by 2 bases; junction bases not matched to a gene: 3. There are 13 residues in the CDR3. Germline V lookup: CDR1 SQVTM, CDR2 ANQGSEA. CDR3 bases: TGCAGCGTTGAACTAGCGGCGACCTACGAGCAGTACTTC. It codes for CSVELAATYEQYF.

This clonotype appeared a few times. The rearrangement uses TRBV12-3 or TRBV12-4 and TRBJ2-4, with 9 positions matching TRBD1. Trimming removed 7 bases from V and 10 bases from J; junction bases left unmatched: 17. The CDR3 has 16 residues. The CDR3 region has the DNA TGTGCCAGCACCCATCGGGGACAGGGAGTTGGGGGGATTCAGTACTTC. Its protein is CASTHRGQGVGGIQYF.

Many counts were recorded for this clonotype. V is TRBV27 and J is TRBJ1-1; possibly TRBD1 for D (5 bases). With 2 bases removed from V and 5 bases from J, the gap between germline ends came to 12 bases. From germline, CDR1 is MNHEY and CDR2 SMNVEV (reference sequence). The CDR3 has 14 residues. CDR3 in DNA: TGTGCCAGCAGTTTAAGGGGTGATGGGACTGAAGCTTTCTTT. Its protein is CASSLRGDGTEAFF.

This clonotype was observed many times. V and J are TRBV28 and TRBJ2-7, with D tentatively TRBD1 or TRBD2 (5 bases each). In germline, CDR1 is MDHEN, CDR2 SYDVKM. The CDR3 sequence is 16 residues long. V gave up 6 bases and J gave up 3 bases, with 21 bases separating them. The CDR3 sequence is CASSSNPGDPGYEQYF. CDR3 nucleotides: TGTGCCAGCAGCTCTAACCCTGGGGACCCCGGCTACGAGCAGTACTTC.

This clonotype was recorded many times. The chain combines TRBV11-2 with TRBJ2-3, with 10 bases identical to TRBD2. V shed 4 bases and J 6 bases; nucleotides not matched to a gene: 10. Germline lookup yields CDR1 SGHAT and CDR2 FQNNGV. CDR3 length: 16 residues. This CDR3 is CASSSGLAEALDTQYF. CDR3 in DNA: TGTGCCAGCAGCTCAGGACTAGCGGAAGCACTGGATACGCAGTATTTT.

This clonotype has ten or more counts. The chain has TRBV29-1 and TRBJ2-1; D gene uncertain. The CDR3 consists of 11 residues. From germline, CDR1 is SQVTM and CDR2 ANQGSEA. V dropped 3 bases and J dropped 7 bases, with 7 bases sitting between them. CDR3 bases: TGCAGCGTTGACTTGGGGAATGAGCAGTTCTTC. It is translated as CSVDLGNEQFF.

In its sample, this clonotype was seen many times. V is TRBV28 and J is TRBJ1-1; D possibly corresponds to TRBD1 (6 bases). Trimming cost V 6 bases and J 4 bases, with 12 bases left between them. The CDR3 sequence is 13 residues long. Germline V gives CDR1 MDHEN, CDR2 SYDVKM. This chain's CDR3 is CASRIQGVTEAFF. CDR3 nucleotides: TGTGCCAGCAGGATACAGGGCGTCACTGAAGCTTTCTTT.

CDR3 DNA: TGTGCCAGCAGTTTAAGAGGGGCCCCACCTCTTGAGGCTTTCTTT. Protein product: CASSLRGAPPLEAFF. The V call is TRBV27, the J call TRBJ1-1; D might be TRBD1 (5 bases). This CDR3 spans 15 amino acids. V was shortened by 2 bases and J by 11 bases, with 21 bases between the two germline ends. Germline-derived CDR1 and CDR2 are MNHEY and SMNVEV (reference sequence).